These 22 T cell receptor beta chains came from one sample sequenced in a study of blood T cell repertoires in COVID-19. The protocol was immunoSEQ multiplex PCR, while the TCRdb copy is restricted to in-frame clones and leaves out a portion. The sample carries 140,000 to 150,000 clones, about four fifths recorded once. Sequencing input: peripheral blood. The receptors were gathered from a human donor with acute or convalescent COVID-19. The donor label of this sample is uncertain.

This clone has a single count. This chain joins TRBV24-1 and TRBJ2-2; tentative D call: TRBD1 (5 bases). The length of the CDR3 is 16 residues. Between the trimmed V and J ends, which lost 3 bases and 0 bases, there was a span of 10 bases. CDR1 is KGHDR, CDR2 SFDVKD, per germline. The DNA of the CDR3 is TGTGCCACCAGTGATCAGGACACTTCGAACACCGGGGAGCTGTTTTTT. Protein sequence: CATSDQDTSNTGELFF.

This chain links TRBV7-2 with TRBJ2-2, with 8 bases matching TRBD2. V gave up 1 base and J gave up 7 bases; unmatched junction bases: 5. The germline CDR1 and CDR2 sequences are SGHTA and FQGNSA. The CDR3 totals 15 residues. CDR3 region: CASSLGSGVVGELFF. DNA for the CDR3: TGTGCCAGCAGCTTAGGTAGCGGGGTTGTCGGGGAGCTGTTTTTT.

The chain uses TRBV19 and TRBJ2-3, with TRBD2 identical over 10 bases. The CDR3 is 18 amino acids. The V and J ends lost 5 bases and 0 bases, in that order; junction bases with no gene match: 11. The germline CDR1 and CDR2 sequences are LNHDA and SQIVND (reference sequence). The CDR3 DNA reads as TGTGCCAGTAGTGGGGCTAGCGGGGGACATCCTAGCACAGATACGCAGTATTTT. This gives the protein CASSGASGGHPSTDTQYF. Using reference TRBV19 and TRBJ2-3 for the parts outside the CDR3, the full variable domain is DGGITQSPKYLFRKEGQNVTLSCEQNLNHDAMYWYRQDPGQGLRLIYYSQIVNDFQKGDIAEGYSVSREKKESFPLTVTSAQKNPTAFYLCASSGASGGHPSTDTQYFGPGTRLTVL.

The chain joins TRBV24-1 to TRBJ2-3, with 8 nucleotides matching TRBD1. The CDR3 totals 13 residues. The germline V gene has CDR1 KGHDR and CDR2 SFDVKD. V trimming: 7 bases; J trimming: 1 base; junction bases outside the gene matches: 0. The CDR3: CATRQGGTDTQYF. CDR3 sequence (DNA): TGTGCCACCAGACAGGGGGGCACAGATACGCAGTATTTT.

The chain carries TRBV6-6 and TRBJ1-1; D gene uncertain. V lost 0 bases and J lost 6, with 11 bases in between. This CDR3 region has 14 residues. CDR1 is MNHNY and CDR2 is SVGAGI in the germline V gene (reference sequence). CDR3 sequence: CASSYSAGWAEAFF. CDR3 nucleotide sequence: TGTGCCAGCAGTTACTCGGCGGGGTGGGCTGAAGCTTTCTTT.

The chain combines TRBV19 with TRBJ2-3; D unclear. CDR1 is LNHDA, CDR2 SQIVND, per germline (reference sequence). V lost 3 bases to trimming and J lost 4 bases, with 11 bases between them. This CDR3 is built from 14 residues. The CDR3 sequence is CASSIKAKADTQYF. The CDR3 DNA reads TGTGCCAGTAGTATTAAAGCGAAGGCAGATACGCAGTATTTT.

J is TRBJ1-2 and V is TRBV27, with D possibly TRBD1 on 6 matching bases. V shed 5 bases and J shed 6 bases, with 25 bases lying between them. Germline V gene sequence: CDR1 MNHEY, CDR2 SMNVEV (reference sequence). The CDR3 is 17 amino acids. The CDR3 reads CASSRGAPGARVNGYTF. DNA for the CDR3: TGTGCCAGCAGTCGGGGGGCTCCGGGGGCCAGGGTGAATGGCTACACCTTC.

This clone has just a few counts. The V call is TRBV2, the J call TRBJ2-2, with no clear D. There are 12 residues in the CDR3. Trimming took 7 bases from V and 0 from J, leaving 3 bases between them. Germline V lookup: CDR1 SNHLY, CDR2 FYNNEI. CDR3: CASTANTGELFF. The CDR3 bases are TGTGCCAGCACCGCGAACACCGGGGAGCTGTTTTTT.

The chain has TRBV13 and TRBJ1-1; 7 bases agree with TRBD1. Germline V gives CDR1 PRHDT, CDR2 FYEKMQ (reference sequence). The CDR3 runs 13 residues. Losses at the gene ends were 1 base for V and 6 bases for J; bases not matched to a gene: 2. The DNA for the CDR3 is TGTGCCAGCAGCTTAGAAAGGGGGCCTGAAGCTTTCTTT. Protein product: CASSLERGPEAFF.

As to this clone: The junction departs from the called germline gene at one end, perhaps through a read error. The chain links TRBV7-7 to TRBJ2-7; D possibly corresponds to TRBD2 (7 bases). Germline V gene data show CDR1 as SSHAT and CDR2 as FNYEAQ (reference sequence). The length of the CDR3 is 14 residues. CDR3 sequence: CASSPSGRGYEQYF. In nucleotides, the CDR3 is TGTGCTAGCAGCCCTAGCGGCAGGGGCTACGAGCAGTACTTC.

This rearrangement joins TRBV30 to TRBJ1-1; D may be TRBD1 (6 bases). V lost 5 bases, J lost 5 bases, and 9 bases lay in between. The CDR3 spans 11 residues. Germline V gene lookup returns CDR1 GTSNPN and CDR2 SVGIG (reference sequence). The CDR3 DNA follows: TGTGCCTGGGCAAGGGGGACTGAAGCTTTCTTT. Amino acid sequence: CAWARGTEAFF.

This CDR3 is CASRATGSYNEQFF. DNA of the CDR3: TGTGCCAGCAGAGCGACAGGATCCTACAATGAGCAGTTCTTC. This chain uses TRBV6-5 with TRBJ2-1; TRBD1 might be the D (6 bases). The CDR3 runs to 14 residues. The V end was cut by 6 bases, the J end by 1 base, with 10 bases between. Germline assignment: CDR1 MNHEY and CDR2 SVGAGI.

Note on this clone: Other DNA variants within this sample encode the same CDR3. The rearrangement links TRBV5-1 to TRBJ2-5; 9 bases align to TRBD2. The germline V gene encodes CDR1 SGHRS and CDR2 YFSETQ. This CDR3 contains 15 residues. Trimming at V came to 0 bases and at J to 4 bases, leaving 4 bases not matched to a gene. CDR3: CASSLGSSGAETQYF. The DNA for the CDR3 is TGCGCCAGCAGCTTGGGGTCTAGCGGGGCAGAGACCCAGTACTTC.

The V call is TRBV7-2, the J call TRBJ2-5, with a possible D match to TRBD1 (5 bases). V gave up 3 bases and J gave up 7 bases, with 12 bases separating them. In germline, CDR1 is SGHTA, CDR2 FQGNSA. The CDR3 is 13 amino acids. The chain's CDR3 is CASSFDSLGTQYF. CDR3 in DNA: TGTGCCAGCAGCTTCGACAGTTTGGGGACCCAGTACTTC.

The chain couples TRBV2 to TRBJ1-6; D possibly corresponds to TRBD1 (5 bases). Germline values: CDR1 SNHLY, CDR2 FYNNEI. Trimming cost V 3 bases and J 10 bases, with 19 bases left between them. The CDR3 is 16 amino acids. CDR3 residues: CASSEGRPVGMSPLHF. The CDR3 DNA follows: TGTGCCAGCAGTGAGGGGCGGCCGGTCGGTATGTCACCCCTCCACTTT.

The CDR3 DNA follows: TGTGCCAGCAGTTACGGACAGGGGGCCACTGGAAACACCATATATTTT. It yields the protein CASSYGQGATGNTIYF. V usage is TRBV6-5 and J usage is TRBJ1-3; TRBD1 aligns across 11 bases. The germline V gene has CDR1 MNHEY and CDR2 SVGAGI. V shed 2 bases, J shed 2 bases, and the junction held 2 bases outside the gene matches. The CDR3 has 16 amino acids.

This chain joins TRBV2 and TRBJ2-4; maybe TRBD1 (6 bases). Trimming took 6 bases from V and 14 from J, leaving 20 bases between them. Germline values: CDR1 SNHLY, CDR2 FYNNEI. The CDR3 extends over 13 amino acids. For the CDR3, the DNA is TGTGCCAGCAGACCCCGGGACACGAGACCCGAGTACTTC. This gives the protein CASRPRDTRPEYF.

The CDR3 coding sequence is TGTGCCAGCAGCCGATTCGGACAGAGCGGGAGCACTGAAGCTTTCTTT. Encoded protein: CASSRFGQSGSTEAFF. The chain couples TRBV14 to TRBJ1-1, with D perhaps matching TRBD1 (6 bases). The CDR3 contains 16 residues. The germline CDR1 and CDR2 sequences are SGHDN and FVKESK. V was cut by 4 bases and J by 4 bases, with 19 bases left in between.

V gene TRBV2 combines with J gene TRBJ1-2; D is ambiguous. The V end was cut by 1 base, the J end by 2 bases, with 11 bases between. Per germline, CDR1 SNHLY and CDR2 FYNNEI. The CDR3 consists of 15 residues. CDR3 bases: TGTGCCAGCAGTGAAGATCTACCCAGGAACTATGGCTACACCTTC. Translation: CASSEDLPRNYGYTF.

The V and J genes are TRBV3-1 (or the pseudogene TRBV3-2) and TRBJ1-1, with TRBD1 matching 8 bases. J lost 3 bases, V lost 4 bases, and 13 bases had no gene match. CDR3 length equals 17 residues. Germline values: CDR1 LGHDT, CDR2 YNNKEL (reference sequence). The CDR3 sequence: CASSPPTGAPSDTEAFF. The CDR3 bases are TGTGCCAGCAGCCCTCCGACAGGGGCGCCGTCGGACACTGAAGCTTTCTTT.

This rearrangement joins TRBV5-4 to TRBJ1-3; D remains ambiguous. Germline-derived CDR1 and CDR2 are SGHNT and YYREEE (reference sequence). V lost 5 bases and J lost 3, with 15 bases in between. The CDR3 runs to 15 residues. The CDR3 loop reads CASRAEGGVGNTIYF. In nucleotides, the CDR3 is TGTGCCAGCAGGGCCGAGGGAGGAGTTGGAAACACCATATATTTT.

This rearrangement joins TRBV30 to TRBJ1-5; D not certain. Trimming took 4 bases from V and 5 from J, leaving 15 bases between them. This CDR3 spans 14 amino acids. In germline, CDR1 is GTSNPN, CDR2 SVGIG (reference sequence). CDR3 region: CAWNPGSGDQPQHF. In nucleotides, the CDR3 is TGTGCCTGGAATCCGGGGTCGGGTGATCAGCCCCAGCATTTT.